This TCR beta chain was obtained from a study of CXCR3 chemokines and chemotherapy response in bladder cancer. This clonotype was counted ten times or more. The junction had 8 bases not matched to a gene; V was cut back by 6 bases and J by 0 bases. CDR1 is SQVTM and CDR2 is ANQGSEA in the germline V gene. The CDR3 is 14 residues long. One entry per CDR3 protein, called by TCRdb with MiXCR from the PCR reads. The sample records over 10,000 distinct CDR3 sequences, 12% being singletons. The material was obtained from a patient whose treatment included neoadjuvant chemotherapy. The clonotype comes from a human donor with bladder cancer that did not respond to neoadjuvant chemotherapy. The chain has TRBV29-1 and TRBJ2-7, with 7 bases identical to TRBD1. Here the CDR3 DNA reads TGCAGCGTGGGGGACAGCTGGAGCTCCTACGAGCAGTACTTC. Amino acid sequence: CSVGDSWSSYEQYF.